These 28 T cell receptor beta chains originate from one sample sequenced in a study of OX40 agonist ivuxolimab in advanced cancers. Sequencing was performed with immunoSEQ multiplex PCR; in TCRdb, only in-frame clones are kept and a portion is missing. Among over 55,000 clones listed, approximately 83% were seen once. The source material was CD4+ or CD8+ T cells sorted from blood, sampled in a trial of the OX40 agonist ivuxolimab. Source of these receptors: an adult with an advanced solid tumor such as melanoma, head and neck, liver or kidney cancer.

This chain links TRBV20-1 with TRBJ2-7, with a possible D match to TRBD1 (5 bases). This CDR3 spans 11 amino acids. The V end was cut by 2 bases, the J end by 9 bases, with 11 bases between. Germline assignment: CDR1 DFQATT and CDR2 SNEGSKA (reference sequence). CDR3 region: CSARKGQGQYF. CDR3 nucleotides: TGCAGTGCTAGAAAAGGACAAGGGCAGTACTTC.

The genes are TRBV12-5 and TRBJ1-1; D possibly corresponds to TRBD1 (5 bases). The CDR3 is made up of 13 amino acids. V was clipped by 6 bases and J by 4 bases, with 12 bases between them. Germline CDR1 and CDR2: LGHNT and FRNRAP. Written as DNA, the CDR3 is TGTGCTAGTGGCTGGGCTGGGACCACTGAAGCTTTCTTT. Translation: CASGWAGTTEAFF.

The V call is TRBV6-5, the J call TRBJ1-2; possible D gene TRBD1, 5 bases. Per the germline V gene, CDR1 is MNHEY and CDR2 is SVGAGI. Trimming removed 6 bases from V and 2 bases from J, with 10 bases in between. The CDR3 loop spans 13 amino acids. This CDR3 reads CASRADSNYGYTF. In DNA form, the CDR3 reads TGTGCCAGCAGGGCCGACAGCAACTATGGCTACACCTTC.

In its sample, this clone was seen a few times. The chain joins TRBV5-1 to TRBJ1-4; unclear D gene. CDR1 and CDR2 (germline): SGHRS, YFSETQ. The CDR3 is made up of 13 amino acids. Trimming left V 4 bases short and J 7 bases short, with 11 bases between. CDR3 nucleotides: TGCGCCAGCAGCCCAGAAAAGGGTGAAAAACTGTTTTTT. As protein: CASSPEKGEKLFF.

The gene calls are TRBV9 and TRBJ2-1, with D possibly TRBD1 on 5 matching bases. The length of the CDR3 is 16 residues. V was trimmed by 1 base and J by 6 bases, leaving 17 bases between them. CDR1 is SGDLS, CDR2 YYNGEE, per germline. In DNA, the CDR3 is TGTGCCAGCAGCGTACAAGGGGTAGGGTCGATCAATGAGCAGTTCTTC. Protein sequence: CASSVQGVGSINEQFF.

The chain links TRBV30 to TRBJ2-4; D gene uncertain. Germline CDR1 is GTSNPN and CDR2 is SVGIG (reference sequence). Trimming removed 1 base from V and 0 bases from J, with 7 bases in between. The CDR3 has 14 residues. The CDR3 DNA sequence: TGTGCCTGGAGTGGTCGGGTAGCCAAAAACATTCAGTACTTC. This codes for CAWSGRVAKNIQYF.

The chain employs TRBV7-8 and TRBJ2-4; 9 positions agree with TRBD2. Germline loops: CDR1 SGHVS, CDR2 FQNEAQ. The CDR3 runs 17 residues. V gave up 2 bases and J gave up 4 bases; unmatched junction bases: 9. The CDR3 loop reads CASSLMGGGALKNIQYF. The CDR3 DNA sequence: TGTGCCAGCAGCTTAATGGGCGGGGGGGCCTTGAAAAACATTCAGTACTTC.

The chain carries TRBV29-1 and TRBJ2-1; 12 nucleotides align to TRBD2. Trimming removed 3 bases from V and 10 bases from J; junction bases left unmatched: 10. Germline CDR1 is SQVTM and CDR2 is ANQGSEA. The CDR3 has 15 residues. CDR3 sequence reads: CSVDQPPGLAGEQFF. The CDR3 DNA sequence: TGCAGCGTTGATCAACCCCCCGGACTAGCGGGAGAGCAGTTCTTC.

The gene calls are TRBV18 and TRBJ1-2; D is uncertain. The length of the CDR3 is 13 residues. Germline V gene sequence: CDR1 KGHSH, CDR2 LQKENI. V was trimmed by 3 bases and J by 5 bases, leaving 10 bases between them. CDR3 nucleotide sequence: TGTGCCAGCTCACCGGCAGGAAAATATGGCTACACCTTC. Amino acids: CASSPAGKYGYTF.

This clone is medium-sized (0.01 to 0.1%) by share. The V and J genes are TRBV2 and TRBJ2-7, with 10 positions matching TRBD1. The germline V gene has CDR1 SNHLY and CDR2 FYNNEI. J lost 5 bases, V lost 8 bases, and 3 bases had no gene match. This CDR3 spans 12 amino acids. The CDR3 is CASWDRGHEQYF. For the CDR3, the DNA is TGTGCCAGCTGGGACAGGGGCCACGAGCAGTACTTC.

The chain links TRBV6-4 to TRBJ1-5; D not certain. Trimming left V 5 bases short and J 5 bases short, with 10 bases between. Germline CDR1 MRHNA, CDR2 SNTAGT. The CDR3 covers 13 residues. The CDR3 loop reads CASSSDTDQPQHF. CDR3 coding DNA: TGTGCCAGCAGTTCCGATACCGATCAGCCCCAGCATTTT.

The rearrangement joins TRBV2 to TRBJ2-7; D is ambiguous. CDR3 length: 14 residues. Trimming removed 11 bases at V and 0 bases at J, with 17 bases between. In germline, CDR1 is SNHLY, CDR2 FYNNEI. This chain's CDR3 is CASAPDSFSYEQYF. CDR3 coding DNA: TGTGCCTCAGCCCCTGACTCTTTCTCCTACGAGCAGTACTTC.

The V gene is TRBV25-1, the J gene TRBJ1-2; the D is unclear. This CDR3 spans 14 amino acids. V was trimmed by 0 bases and J by 4 bases, leaving 9 bases between them. Germline CDR1 and CDR2: MGHDK and SYGVNS. CDR3 sequence (DNA): TGTGCCAGCAGTGAATATGAGACGACCTATGGCTACACCTTC. This codes for CASSEYETTYGYTF.

The V call is TRBV2, the J call TRBJ2-3; perhaps TRBD2 as D (6 bases). Between the trimmed V and J ends, which lost 7 bases and 2 bases, there was a span of 10 bases. This CDR3 is 13 amino acids long. Germline CDR1 reads SNHLY; CDR2 reads FYNNEI. For the CDR3, the DNA is TGTGCCAGCACCCGGGACTCCACAGATACGCAGTATTTT. Translation gives CASTRDSTDTQYF.

The rearrangement links TRBV7-8 to TRBJ1-3, with D hard to call. Germline V gene sequence: CDR1 SGHVS, CDR2 FQNEAQ. V dropped 5 bases and J dropped 4 bases, with 9 bases sitting between them. The CDR3 runs to 13 residues. CDR3 bases: TGTGCCAGCAGCCCTTTAAGAGGAAACACCATATATTTT. Its translation is CASSPLRGNTIYF.

This clone was seen only once. The chain has TRBV5-4 and TRBJ2-7; TRBD2 matches 13 bases. V lost 3 bases and J lost 5; bases outside the gene matches: 5. The CDR3 is made up of 15 amino acids. Germline V gene data show CDR1 as SGHNT and CDR2 as YYREEE (reference sequence). In DNA form, the CDR3 reads TGTGCCAGCAGCTCTCGGACTAGCGGGGGAGACGAGCAGTACTTC. Translated, it gives CASSSRTSGGDEQYF.

The V gene is TRBV7-3, the J gene TRBJ2-1; D is ambiguous. With 3 bases removed from V and 3 bases from J, the gap between germline ends came to 9 bases. Germline assignment: CDR1 SGHTA and CDR2 FQGTGA. This CDR3 spans 14 amino acids. CDR3 region: CASSLHPFYNEQFF. The CDR3 DNA reads TGTGCCAGCAGCTTGCACCCGTTCTACAATGAGCAGTTCTTC. Full variable domain (rest looked up from reference TRBV7-3 and TRBJ2-1): GAGVSQTPSNKVTEKGKYVELRCDPISGHTALYWYRQSLGQGPEFLIYFQGTGAADDSGLPNDRFFAVRPEGSVSTLKIQRTERGDSAVYLCASSLHPFYNEQFFGPGTRLTVL.

This clone was seen a few times. The gene calls are TRBV5-1 and TRBJ2-7; D unclear. The CDR3 runs to 14 residues. The V end was cut by 6 bases, the J end by 0 bases, with 13 bases between. Germline lookup yields CDR1 SGHRS and CDR2 YFSETQ. The CDR3 nucleotides are TGCGCCAGCACCCGAGTTACGGACTCCTACGAGCAGTACTTC. Translated: CASTRVTDSYEQYF.

The chain couples TRBV5-4 to TRBJ2-2; 12 positions agree with TRBD2. Germline CDR1 reads SGHNT; CDR2 reads YYREEE (reference sequence). The ends lost 4 bases at V and 3 bases at J; junction bases unmatched: 4. The CDR3 extends over 16 amino acids. CDR3 sequence (DNA): TGTGCCAGCAGCACCAGACTAGCGGGAGACACCGGGGAGCTGTTTTTT. Translating gives CASSTRLAGDTGELFF.

This clone came up a few times. The CDR3 DNA reads TGTGCCAGCAGGCGCCCGGGGGGCTCGGAGACCCAGTACTTC. Translation gives CASRRPGGSETQYF. The genes are TRBV27 and TRBJ2-5, with a possible D match to TRBD2 (7 bases). The V gene's germline CDR1 is MNHEY and CDR2 SMNVEV (reference sequence). The CDR3 spans 14 residues. The V and J ends lost 6 bases and 5 bases respectively, with 16 bases between them.

The CDR3 protein is CASSFGGAGTEAFF. The CDR3 region has the DNA TGTGCCAGCAGCTTTGGGGGGGCAGGCACTGAAGCTTTCTTT. This chain links TRBV7-9 with TRBJ1-1; weak D call: TRBD1 (6 bases). The germline V gene encodes CDR1 SEHNR and CDR2 FQNEAQ (reference sequence). The CDR3 runs 14 residues. Trimming pared 3 bases from V and 4 bases from J, leaving 12 bases between.

The genes are TRBV6-1 and TRBJ2-7, with TRBD2 identical over 14 bases. The CDR3 loop spans 15 amino acids. Germline V gene data show CDR1 as MNHNS and CDR2 as SASEGT. Unmatched junction bases numbered 2, after V lost 3 bases and J lost 4 bases. The CDR3 protein is CASSEGTSGRYEQYF. CDR3 nucleotides: TGTGCCAGCAGTGAGGGGACTAGCGGGAGATACGAGCAGTACTTC.

The chain joins TRBV2 to TRBJ1-6; tentative D call: TRBD1 (5 bases). Germline CDR1 reads SNHLY; CDR2 reads FYNNEI. V lost 10 bases and J 11 bases, leaving 18 bases between the germline ends. The CDR3 length is 13 residues. The CDR3 loop reads CAILTGLGTPLHF. As DNA, the CDR3 is TGTGCCATCCTTACAGGACTTGGGACACCCCTCCACTTT.

This sequence joins TRBV28 and TRBJ2-1; 12 bases fit TRBD2. Germline V CDR1 and CDR2: MDHEN, SYDVKM. The CDR3 spans 14 residues. Trimming at V came to 7 bases and at J to 9 bases, leaving 7 bases not matched to a gene. CDR3 protein: CASKSSGRAGEQFF. CDR3 coding DNA: TGTGCCAGCAAATCTAGCGGGAGGGCCGGTGAGCAGTTCTTC.

V is TRBV5-1 and J is TRBJ2-2, with 9 nucleotides matching TRBD1. V shed 1 base, J shed 3 bases, and the junction held 7 bases outside the gene matches. This CDR3 has 17 amino acids. In germline, CDR1 is SGHRS, CDR2 YFSETQ. The CDR3 loop reads CASSLTGQGSDTGELFF. The CDR3 DNA follows: TGCGCCAGCAGCTTGACCGGACAGGGGTCGGACACCGGGGAGCTGTTTTTT.

This chain joins TRBV7-6 and TRBJ2-2; maybe TRBD1 (5 bases). CDR1 SGHVS and CDR2 FNYEAQ come from the germline V gene. CDR3 length equals 13 residues. The V gene lost 5 bases and the J gene lost 6 bases, with 10 bases spanning the gap. The CDR3: CASSLGVPGELFF. The CDR3 DNA follows: TGTGCCAGCAGCCTAGGGGTTCCCGGGGAGCTGTTTTTT.

This sequence joins TRBV30 and TRBJ1-2; D ambiguous. The CDR3 sequence is 12 residues long. CDR1 and CDR2 (germline): GTSNPN, SVGIG (reference sequence). Trimming shortened V by 2 bases and J by 4 bases, and 8 bases separated the two germline ends. The CDR3 DNA reads as TGTGCCTGGAGTATACTGGTCTATGGCTACACCTTC. This codes for CAWSILVYGYTF.

The rearrangement joins TRBV6-6 to TRBJ2-7, with 8 bases fitting TRBD1. The V gene's germline CDR1 is MNHNY and CDR2 SVGAGI (reference sequence). J was trimmed by 6 bases and V by 6 bases; bases with no gene match: 13. CDR3 size: 15 residues. CDR3 residues: CASSSRTGKVFEQYF. In nucleotides, the CDR3 is TGTGCCAGCAGCTCCCGGACAGGGAAGGTTTTCGAGCAGTACTTC.